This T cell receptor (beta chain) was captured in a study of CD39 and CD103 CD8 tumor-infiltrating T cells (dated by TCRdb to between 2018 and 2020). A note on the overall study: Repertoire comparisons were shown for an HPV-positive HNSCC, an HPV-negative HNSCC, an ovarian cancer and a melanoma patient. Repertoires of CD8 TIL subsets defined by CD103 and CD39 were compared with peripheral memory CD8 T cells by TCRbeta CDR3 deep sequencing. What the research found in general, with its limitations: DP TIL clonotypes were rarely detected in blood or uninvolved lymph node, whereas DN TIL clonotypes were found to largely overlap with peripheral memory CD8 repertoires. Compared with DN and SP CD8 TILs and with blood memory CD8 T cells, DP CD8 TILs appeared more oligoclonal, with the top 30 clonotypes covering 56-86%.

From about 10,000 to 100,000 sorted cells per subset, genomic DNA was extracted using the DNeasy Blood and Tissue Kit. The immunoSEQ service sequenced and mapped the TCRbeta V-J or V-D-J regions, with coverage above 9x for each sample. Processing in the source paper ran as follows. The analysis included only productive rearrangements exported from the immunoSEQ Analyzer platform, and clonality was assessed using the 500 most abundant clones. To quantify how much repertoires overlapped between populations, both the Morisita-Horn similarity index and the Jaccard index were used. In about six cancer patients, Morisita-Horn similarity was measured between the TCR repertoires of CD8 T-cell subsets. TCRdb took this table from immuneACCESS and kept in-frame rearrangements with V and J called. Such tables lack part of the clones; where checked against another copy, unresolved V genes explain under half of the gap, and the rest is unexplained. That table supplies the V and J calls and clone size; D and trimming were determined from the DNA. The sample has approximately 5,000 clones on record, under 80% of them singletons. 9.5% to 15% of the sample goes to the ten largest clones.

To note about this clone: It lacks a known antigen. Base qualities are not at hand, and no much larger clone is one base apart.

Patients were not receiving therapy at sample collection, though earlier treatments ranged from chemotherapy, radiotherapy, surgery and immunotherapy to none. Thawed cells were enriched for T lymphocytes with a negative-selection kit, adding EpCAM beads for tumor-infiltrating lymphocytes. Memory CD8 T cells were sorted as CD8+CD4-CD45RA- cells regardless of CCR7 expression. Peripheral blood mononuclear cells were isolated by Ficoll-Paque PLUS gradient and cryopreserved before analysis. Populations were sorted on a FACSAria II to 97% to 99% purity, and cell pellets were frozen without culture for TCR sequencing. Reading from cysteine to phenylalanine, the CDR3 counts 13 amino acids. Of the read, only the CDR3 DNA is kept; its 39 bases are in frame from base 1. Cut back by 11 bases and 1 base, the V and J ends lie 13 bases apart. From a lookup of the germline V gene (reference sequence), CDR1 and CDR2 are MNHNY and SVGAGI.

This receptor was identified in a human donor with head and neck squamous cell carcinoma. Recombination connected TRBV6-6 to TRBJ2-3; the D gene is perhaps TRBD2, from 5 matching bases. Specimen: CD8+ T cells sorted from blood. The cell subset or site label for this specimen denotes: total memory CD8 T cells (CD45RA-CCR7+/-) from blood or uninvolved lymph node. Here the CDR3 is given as CAVVGVGTDTQYF. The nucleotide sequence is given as TGTGCCGTGGTCGGGGTGGGCACAGATACGCAGTATTTT.